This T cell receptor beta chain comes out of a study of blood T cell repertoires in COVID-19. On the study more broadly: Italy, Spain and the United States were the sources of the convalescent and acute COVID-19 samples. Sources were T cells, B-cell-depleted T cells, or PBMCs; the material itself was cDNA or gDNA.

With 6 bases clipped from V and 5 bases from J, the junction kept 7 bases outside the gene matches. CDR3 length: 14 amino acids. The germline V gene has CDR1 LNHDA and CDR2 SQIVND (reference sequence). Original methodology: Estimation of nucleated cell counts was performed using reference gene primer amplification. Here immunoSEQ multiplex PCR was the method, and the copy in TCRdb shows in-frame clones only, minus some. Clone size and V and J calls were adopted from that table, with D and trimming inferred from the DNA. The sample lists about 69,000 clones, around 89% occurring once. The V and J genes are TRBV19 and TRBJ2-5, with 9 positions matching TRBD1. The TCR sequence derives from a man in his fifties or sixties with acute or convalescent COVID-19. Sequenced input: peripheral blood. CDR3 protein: CASRPTGGGETQYF. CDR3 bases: TGTGCCAGTAGACCTACAGGGGGCGGCGAGACCCAGTACTTC.